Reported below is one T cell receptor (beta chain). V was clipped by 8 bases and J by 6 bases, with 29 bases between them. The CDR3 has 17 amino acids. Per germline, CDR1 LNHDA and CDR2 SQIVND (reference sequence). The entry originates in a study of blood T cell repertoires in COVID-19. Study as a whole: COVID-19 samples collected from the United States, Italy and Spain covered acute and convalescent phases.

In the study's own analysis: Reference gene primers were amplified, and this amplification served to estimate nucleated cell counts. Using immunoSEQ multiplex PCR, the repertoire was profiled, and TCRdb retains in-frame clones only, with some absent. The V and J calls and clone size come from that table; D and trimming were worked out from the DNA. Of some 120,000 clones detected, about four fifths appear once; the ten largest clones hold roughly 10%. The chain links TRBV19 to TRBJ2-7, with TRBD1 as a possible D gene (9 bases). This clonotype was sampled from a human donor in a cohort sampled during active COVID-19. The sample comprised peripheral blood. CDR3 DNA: TGTGCCAGTGCGGGGGGCTTCGGACAGGGGAACAGGGGCGAGCAGTACTTC. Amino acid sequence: CASAGGFGQGNRGEQYF.